This TCR beta chain came from a study of blood T cell repertoires in COVID-19. Looking at the study overall: The United States, Italy and Spain were the sources of the acute and convalescent COVID-19 samples. Sources were T cells, B-cell-depleted T cells, or PBMCs; the material itself was cDNA or gDNA.

Trimming took 3 bases from V and 4 from J; bases not matched to a gene: 6. This CDR3 is built from 15 residues. CDR1 and CDR2 (germline): KGHSH, LQKENI. As handled by the study authors: Nucleated cell number was recorded as an estimate derived from reference gene primer amplification. Using immunoSEQ multiplex PCR, the repertoire was profiled, and TCRdb retains in-frame clones only, with some absent. V, J and clone size reflect that table, while D and trimming were determined from the DNA. Of roughly 200,000 clones listed, 80% to 90% are singletons. This chain connects TRBV18 to TRBJ1-2, with 9 bases that match TRBD1. This receptor was obtained from a woman between 70 and 85 years old with active or convalescent COVID-19. What was sequenced was peripheral blood. The CDR3: CASSPTDRGVYGYTF. In DNA, the CDR3 is TGTGCCAGCTCACCGACGGACAGGGGCGTCTATGGCTACACCTTC.